The 28 T cell receptor beta chains below all came from one sample that was sequenced in a study of blood T cell repertoires in COVID-19. The data were produced by immunoSEQ multiplex PCR, yet TCRdb's version contains in-frame clones alone and is incomplete. The data hold tens of thousands of clones, with roughly 88% observed a single time. The sample was peripheral blood. These receptors all come from a man aged 70 or older with acute or convalescent COVID-19.

The rearrangement joins TRBV7-9 to TRBJ2-2, with D maybe TRBD1 (5 bases). The CDR3 is 16 amino acids. Deletions cut 2 bases from V and 1 base from J, with 11 bases between. Germline V lookup: CDR1 SEHNR, CDR2 FQNEAQ (reference sequence). CDR3 loop: CASSLWSGKNTGELFF. In DNA form, the CDR3 reads TGTGCCAGCAGCTTATGGTCAGGGAAGAACACCGGGGAGCTGTTTTTT.

The chain has TRBV10-3 and TRBJ2-1; 7 positions match TRBD1. V shed 8 bases and J 8 bases; nucleotides not matched to a gene: 9. The germline CDR1 and CDR2 sequences are ENHRY and SYGVKD. The CDR3 is 13 amino acids. CDR3 nucleotides: TGTGCCATCGGGACAGACCCCGGGGATGAGCAGTTCTTC. It is translated as CAIGTDPGDEQFF.

J is TRBJ2-5 and V is TRBV30; 9 positions agree with TRBD1. The CDR3 runs 16 residues. CDR1 is GTSNPN, CDR2 SVGIG, per germline (reference sequence). After removal of 2 bases from V and 2 bases from J, the junction contained 9 bases not matched to a gene. This chain's CDR3 is CAWSSGTGSRQETQYF. The CDR3 DNA reads as TGTGCCTGGAGTTCCGGGACAGGGTCACGACAAGAGACCCAGTACTTC. Looking up the rest from reference TRBV30 and TRBJ2-5 gives the full variable domain: SQTIHQWPATLVQPVGSPLSLECTVEGTSNPNLYWYRQAAGRGLQLLFYSVGIGQISSEVPQNLSASRPQDRQFILSSKKLLLSDSGFYLCAWSSGTGSRQETQYFGPGTRLLVL.

The V and J genes are TRBV7-3 and TRBJ2-2, with a weak D call TRBD2 (6 bases). The CDR3 totals 16 residues. Deletions cut 1 base from V and 2 bases from J, with 11 bases between. Germline V gene sequence: CDR1 SGHTA, CDR2 FQGTGA. The CDR3 DNA is TGTGCCAGCAGCTTAAGGCGGGGCGCAAACACCGGGGAGCTGTTTTTT. Encoded protein: CASSLRRGANTGELFF. The variable domain in full, with the rest retrieved from reference TRBV7-3 and TRBJ2-2, is GAGVSQTPSNKVTEKGKYVELRCDPISGHTALYWYRQSLGQGPEFLIYFQGTGAADDSGLPNDRFFAVRPEGSVSTLKIQRTERGDSAVYLCASSLRRGANTGELFFGEGSRLTVL.

This clone was counted a single time. This chain connects TRBV4-3 to TRBJ1-1, with 8 nucleotides matching TRBD1. The CDR3 has 16 amino acids. The V and J ends lost 3 bases and 1 base, in that order; junction bases with no gene match: 7. Per germline, CDR1 LGHNA and CDR2 YSLEER. The chain's CDR3 is CASSHRVTGGNTEAFF. CDR3 nucleotides: TGCGCCAGCAGCCATAGAGTAACAGGGGGGAACACTGAAGCTTTCTTT.

This chain joins TRBV6-5 and TRBJ1-5; the D is unclear. Trimming cost V 5 bases and J 3 bases, with 11 bases left between them. Germline V gene lookup returns CDR1 MNHEY and CDR2 SVGAGI. This CDR3 region has 14 residues. The CDR3 sequence is CASSRGNLNQPQHF. CDR3 nucleotide sequence: TGTGCCAGCAGTCGGGGAAACCTCAATCAGCCCCAGCATTTT.

The CDR3, as DNA: TGCGCCAGCAGCCAAGATGGGGCAGAGAATTCACCCCTCCACTTT. It translates to CASSQDGAENSPLHF. The chain has TRBV4-1 and TRBJ1-6; perhaps TRBD1 as D (5 bases). The CDR3 consists of 15 residues. CDR1 is MGHRA and CDR2 is YSYEKL in the germline V gene. Trimming removed 0 bases at V and 7 bases at J, with 10 bases between.

The V call is TRBV6-4, the J call TRBJ2-1; 10 bases match TRBD2. The CDR3 has 16 residues. Germline values: CDR1 MRHNA, CDR2 SNTAGT. Trimming removed 6 bases from V and 7 bases from J; junction bases left unmatched: 12. CDR3 sequence: CASRDTPSGSFNEQFF. Here the CDR3 DNA reads TGTGCCAGCAGAGACACGCCTAGCGGGAGTTTTAATGAGCAGTTCTTC.

This clone was seen once. This chain uses TRBV12-3 or TRBV12-4 with TRBJ2-5, with no clear D. There are 13 residues in the CDR3. The germline V and J ends were trimmed by 3 bases and 2 bases, with 7 bases remaining between them. CDR3 in DNA: TGTGCCAGCAGTTTCGGTCTTCAAGAGACCCAGTACTTC. It translates to CASSFGLQETQYF.

The chain joins TRBV6-6 to TRBJ1-5; tentatively, D is TRBD1 (6 bases). The germline V gene encodes CDR1 MNHNY and CDR2 SVGAGI (reference sequence). V was clipped by 4 bases and J by 0 bases, with 10 bases between them. The CDR3 has 15 amino acids. The DNA for the CDR3 is TGTGCCAGCAGTTCCGCACAGGGTAGCAATCAGCCCCAGCATTTT. Translated: CASSSAQGSNQPQHF.

Comments on this clone: Relative to the germline gene, one junction end is altered; a read error may explain this. J is TRBJ2-7 and V is TRBV5-1, with 9 bases that match TRBD1. CDR1 and CDR2 (germline): SGHRS, YFSETQ. The CDR3 is made up of 14 amino acids. Written as DNA, the CDR3 is TGCGCCAGCAGCCACGGACAGGGGTCCTCCGAGCAGTACTTC. It translates to CASSHGQGSSEQYF.

V usage is TRBV19 and J usage is TRBJ2-5; D gene unclear. Germline V lookup: CDR1 LNHDA, CDR2 SQIVND (reference sequence). This CDR3 has 13 amino acids. The germline V and J ends were trimmed by 1 base and 5 bases, with 8 bases remaining between them. Here the CDR3 DNA reads TGTGCCAGTAGTATAGCGGCCAGGGAGACCCAGTACTTC. It yields the protein CASSIAARETQYF.

The chain has TRBV2 and TRBJ1-2; the match to TRBD1 covers 9 bases. The V segment lost 6 bases and the J segment 5 bases; nucleotides outside the gene matches: 4. Germline CDR1 is SNHLY and CDR2 is FYNNEI. This CDR3 has 13 amino acids. In DNA form, the CDR3 reads TGTGCCAGCAGCGCACAGGGGGCTTATGGCTACACCTTC. This codes for CASSAQGAYGYTF.

This clone is a singleton in its sample. V and J are TRBV5-1 and TRBJ2-7; the match to TRBD1 covers 8 bases. Germline assignment: CDR1 SGHRS and CDR2 YFSETQ. This CDR3 comprises 14 residues. Losses at the gene ends were 5 bases for V and 3 bases for J; bases not matched to a gene: 7. The CDR3 sequence: CASRTTGEVYEQYF. CDR3 in DNA: TGCGCCAGCAGAACGACAGGGGAGGTCTACGAGCAGTACTTC.

This rearrangement joins TRBV18 to TRBJ2-7, with 7 bases identical to TRBD1. Germline CDR1 and CDR2: KGHSH and LQKENI. The CDR3 consists of 16 residues. V lost 3 bases, J lost 0 bases, and 8 bases stayed unmatched. The CDR3 DNA reads TGTGCCAGCTCACCTCCGGGACAGTCTTTCTCCTACGAGCAGTACTTC. Protein sequence: CASSPPGQSFSYEQYF.

DNA for the CDR3: TGTGCCAGCAGATCGACAGATGGGTGGGATGAGCAGTTCTTC. Its protein is CASRSTDGWDEQFF. The chain combines TRBV9 with TRBJ2-1; TRBD1 might be the D (5 bases). V dropped 5 bases and J dropped 8 bases, with 17 bases sitting between them. This CDR3 has 14 residues. Germline CDR1 is SGDLS and CDR2 is YYNGEE.

This clone has only one observation. The chain is built from TRBV4-3 and TRBJ2-7, with 10 bases matching TRBD1. This CDR3 has 15 amino acids. V dropped 5 bases and J dropped 6; count of bases not matched to a gene: 10. The germline V gene has CDR1 LGHNA and CDR2 YSLEER. DNA of the CDR3: TGCGCCAGCAGCTCCCGACAGGGGGCGCTTAGCGAGCAGTACTTC. Protein sequence: CASSSRQGALSEQYF.

The J gene is TRBJ2-3, the V gene TRBV10-3, with D possibly matching TRBD1 (6 bases). The V end was cut by 9 bases, the J end by 3 bases, with 10 bases between. CDR1 is ENHRY, CDR2 SYGVKD, per germline. This CDR3 is built from 12 residues. The CDR3 protein is CAIGQLTDTQYF. DNA for the CDR3: TGTGCCATTGGACAGCTGACAGATACGCAGTATTTT.

The V gene is TRBV5-4, the J gene TRBJ2-3, with 13 bases fitting TRBD2. J gave up 5 bases and V 4 bases, and 4 bases lay outside the gene matches. Germline lookup yields CDR1 SGHNT and CDR2 YYREEE (reference sequence). This CDR3 is 15 amino acids long. In DNA, the CDR3 is TGTGCCAGCAGCGGACTAGCGGGGGTTAGAGATACGCAGTATTTT. Residues: CASSGLAGVRDTQYF.

The V and J genes are TRBV2 and TRBJ1-2, with 7 positions matching TRBD1. Per germline, CDR1 SNHLY and CDR2 FYNNEI. The V segment lost 6 bases and the J segment 7 bases; nucleotides outside the gene matches: 11. The CDR3 has 14 amino acids. The chain's CDR3 is CASRIDRAPSGYTF. CDR3 DNA sequence: TGTGCCAGCAGAATCGACAGGGCTCCCTCTGGCTACACCTTC.

The J gene is TRBJ2-5, the V gene TRBV5-1, with D possibly TRBD2 on 6 matching bases. The CDR3 contains 14 residues. From germline, CDR1 is SGHRS and CDR2 YFSETQ. With 6 bases removed from V and 1 base from J, the gap between germline ends came to 13 bases. CDR3 region: CASTAGGAQETQYF. DNA for the CDR3: TGCGCCAGCACCGCCGGAGGGGCCCAAGAGACCCAGTACTTC.

The rearrangement uses TRBV6-2 or TRBV6-3 and TRBJ2-3, with 11 bases lining up with TRBD1. With V trimmed by 5 bases and J by 3 bases, 7 bases remained unmatched. The CDR3 contains 16 residues. CDR1 and CDR2 (germline): MNHEY, SVGEGT. CDR3 loop: CASSGWDRGLTDTQYF. DNA for the CDR3: TGTGCCAGCAGTGGTTGGGACAGGGGGTTGACAGATACGCAGTATTTT.

The CDR3 loop is CASSLGQVEFGYTF. The CDR3 DNA is TGCGCCAGCAGCTTGGGACAAGTAGAATTTGGCTACACCTTC. The rearrangement uses TRBV5-1 and TRBJ1-2, with D uncertain. This CDR3 is built from 14 residues. The ends were cut back, 0 bases at V and 7 bases at J, with 13 bases in the middle. Germline assignment: CDR1 SGHRS and CDR2 YFSETQ.

The V call is TRBV13, the J call TRBJ2-7, with TRBD2 as a possible D gene (5 bases). Germline assignment: CDR1 PRHDT and CDR2 FYEKMQ (reference sequence). Trimming shortened V by 5 bases and J by 0 bases, and 8 bases separated the two germline ends. CDR3 length: 13 amino acids. CDR3 residues: CASSTRDSYEQYF. CDR3 nucleotides: TGTGCCAGCAGCACACGGGACTCCTACGAGCAGTACTTC.

V gene TRBV6-1 combines with J gene TRBJ2-2; 7 bases agree with TRBD1. The germline V gene has CDR1 MNHNS and CDR2 SASEGT. The CDR3 contains 17 residues. V shed 4 bases, J shed 2 bases, and the junction held 10 bases outside the gene matches. CDR3 nucleotide sequence: TGTGCCAGCAGTGTACCCCTGGGACAGCCCAACACCGGGGAGCTGTTTTTT. Translating gives CASSVPLGQPNTGELFF.

The V and J genes are TRBV3-1 (or the pseudogene TRBV3-2) and TRBJ1-2, with D possibly TRBD1 on 6 matching bases. V lost 2 bases to trimming and J lost 4 bases, with 17 bases between them. This CDR3 is 16 amino acids long. Germline CDR1 LGHDT, CDR2 YNNKEL (reference sequence). The CDR3 protein is CASSQLIGAGAYGYTF. In DNA, the CDR3 is TGTGCCAGCAGCCAATTGATAGGTGCGGGGGCCTATGGCTACACCTTC.

CDR3 region: CASSLVQGTYGYTF. As DNA, the CDR3 is TGCGCCAGCAGCTTGGTCCAGGGCACCTATGGCTACACCTTC. J is TRBJ1-2 and V is TRBV5-1; possible D gene TRBD1, 5 bases. Trimming shortened V by 0 bases and J by 4 bases, and 10 bases separated the two germline ends. This CDR3 region has 14 residues. CDR1 is SGHRS, CDR2 YFSETQ, per germline.

V and J are TRBV11-2 and TRBJ2-2; maybe TRBD1 (5 bases). V gave up 7 bases and J gave up 1 base, with 10 bases separating them. Germline V gene data show CDR1 as SGHAT and CDR2 as FQNNGV. CDR3 length: 14 amino acids. In DNA form, the CDR3 reads TGTGCCAGCATAAGACAGCTGAACACCGGGGAGCTGTTTTTT. The encoded protein is CASIRQLNTGELFF. Full variable domain (missing parts from reference TRBV11-2 and TRBJ2-2): EAGVAQSPRYKIIEKRQSVAFWCNPISGHATLYWYQQILGQGPKLLIQFQNNGVVDDSQLPKDRFSAERLKGVDSTLKIQPAKLEDSAVYLCASIRQLNTGELFFGEGSRLTVL.